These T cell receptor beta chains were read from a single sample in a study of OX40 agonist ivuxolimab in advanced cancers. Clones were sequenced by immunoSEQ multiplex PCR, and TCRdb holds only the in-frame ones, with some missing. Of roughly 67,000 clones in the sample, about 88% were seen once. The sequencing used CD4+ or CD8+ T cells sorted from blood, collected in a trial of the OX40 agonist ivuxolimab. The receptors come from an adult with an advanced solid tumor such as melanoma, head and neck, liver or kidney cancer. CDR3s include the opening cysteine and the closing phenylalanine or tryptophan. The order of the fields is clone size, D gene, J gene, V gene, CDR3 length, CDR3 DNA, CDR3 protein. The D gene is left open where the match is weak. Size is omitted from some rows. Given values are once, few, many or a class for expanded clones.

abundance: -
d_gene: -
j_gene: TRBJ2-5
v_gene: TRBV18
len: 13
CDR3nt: TGTGCCAGCTCACGGACATACCAAGAGACCCAGTACTTC
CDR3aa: CASSRTYQETQYF

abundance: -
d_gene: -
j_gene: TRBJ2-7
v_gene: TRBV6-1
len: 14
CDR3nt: TGTGCCAGCAGTGAAGGGGGTCAGGGGATGCATCCGTACTTC
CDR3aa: CASSEGGQGMHPYF

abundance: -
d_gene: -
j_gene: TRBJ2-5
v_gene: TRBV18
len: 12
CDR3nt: TGTGCCAGCTCACCATCGGGAGAGACCCAGTACTTC
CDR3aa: CASSPSGETQYF

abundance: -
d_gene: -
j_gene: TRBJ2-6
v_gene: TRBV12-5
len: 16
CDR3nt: TGTGCTAGTGGTTTGGTACTCGGCTCTGGGGCCAACGTCCTGACTTTC
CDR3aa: CASGLVLGSGANVLTF

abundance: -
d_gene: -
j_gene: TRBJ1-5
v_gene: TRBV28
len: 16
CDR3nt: TGTGCCAGCAGTGAATTGCGGCTAGTTAGCAATCAGCCCCAGCATTTT
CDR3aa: CASSELRLVSNQPQHF

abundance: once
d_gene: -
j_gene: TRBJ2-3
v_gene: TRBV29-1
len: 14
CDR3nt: TGCAGCGTTGGCGAAACGTTCAGCACAGATACGCAGTATTTT
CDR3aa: CSVGETFSTDTQYF

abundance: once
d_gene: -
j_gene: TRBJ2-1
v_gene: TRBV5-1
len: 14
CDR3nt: TGCGCCAGCAGCTTGGTTGTCGGGAACGGTGAGCAGTTCTTC
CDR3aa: CASSLVVGNGEQFF

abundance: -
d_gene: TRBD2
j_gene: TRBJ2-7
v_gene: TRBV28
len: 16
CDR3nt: TGTGCCAGCAGTTTAGTGGGGGCGGGAGGGAGCCACGAGCAGTACTTC
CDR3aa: CASSLVGAGGSHEQYF

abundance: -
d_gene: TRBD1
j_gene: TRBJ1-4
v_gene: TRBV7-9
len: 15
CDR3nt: TGTGCCAGCAGCCGAACCGGGACAGGAGGAGAAAAACTGTTTTTT
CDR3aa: CASSRTGTGGEKLFF

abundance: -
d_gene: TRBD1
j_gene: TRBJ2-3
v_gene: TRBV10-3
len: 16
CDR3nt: TGTGCCATCAGTGGCGTCAGGGGGACACCCACAGATACGCAGTATTTT
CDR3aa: CAISGVRGTPTDTQYF

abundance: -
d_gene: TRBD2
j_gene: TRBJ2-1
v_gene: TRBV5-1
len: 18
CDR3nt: TGCGCCAGCAGCTGGGGGGCAGGACTAGCGGGAGAAACGTATGAGCAGTTCTTC
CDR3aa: CASSWGAGLAGETYEQFF

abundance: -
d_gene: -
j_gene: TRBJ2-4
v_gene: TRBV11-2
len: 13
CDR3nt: TGTGCCAGCAGCTTAGGGACGGAAAACATTCAGTACTTC
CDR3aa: CASSLGTENIQYF

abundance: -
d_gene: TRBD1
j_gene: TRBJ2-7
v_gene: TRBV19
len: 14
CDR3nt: TGTGCCAGTAGTAACCGACAGGGGGCTTACGAGCAGTACTTC
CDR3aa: CASSNRQGAYEQYF

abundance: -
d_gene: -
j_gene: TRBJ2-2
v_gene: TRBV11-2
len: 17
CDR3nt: TGTGCCAGCAGCTTGTTAGAAGGGACCATAAACACCGGGGAGCTGTTTTTT
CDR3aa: CASSLLEGTINTGELFF

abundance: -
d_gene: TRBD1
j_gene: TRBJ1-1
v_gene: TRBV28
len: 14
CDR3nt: TGTGCCAGCAGTACCGGGACAGGGTCCATCAAAGCTTTCTTT
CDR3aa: CASSTGTGSIKAFF

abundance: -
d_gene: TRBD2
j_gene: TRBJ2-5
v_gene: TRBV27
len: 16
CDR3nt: TGTGGAGCCAGAGCTAGCGGGAGGGAGGCAGGAGAGACCCAGTACTTC
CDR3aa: CGARASGREAGETQYF

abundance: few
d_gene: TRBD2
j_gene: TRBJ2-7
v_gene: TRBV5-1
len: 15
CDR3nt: TGCGCCAGCAGCTTTTACACGGGAGGGCCCTACGAGCAGTACTTC
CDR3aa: CASSFYTGGPYEQYF

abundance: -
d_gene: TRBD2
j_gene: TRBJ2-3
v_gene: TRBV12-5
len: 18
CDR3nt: TGTGCTAGTGGTTTGTGGGCTAGCGGGAATATCCGGATAGATACGCAGTATTTT
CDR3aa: CASGLWASGNIRIDTQYF

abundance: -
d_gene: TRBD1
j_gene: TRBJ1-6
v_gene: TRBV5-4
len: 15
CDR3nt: TGTGCCAGCACCCACGGGGACAGATCGGGTTCACCCCTCCACTTT
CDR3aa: CASTHGDRSGSPLHF

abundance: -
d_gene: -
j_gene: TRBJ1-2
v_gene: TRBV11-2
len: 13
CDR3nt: TGTGCCAGCAGCTTGGTCAGGAACTATGGCTACACCTTC
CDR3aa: CASSLVRNYGYTF

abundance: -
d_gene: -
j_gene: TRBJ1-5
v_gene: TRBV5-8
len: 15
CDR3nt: TGTGCCAGCAGCTTGGGCCGTGGGGTTAATCAGCCCCAGCATTTT
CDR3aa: CASSLGRGVNQPQHF

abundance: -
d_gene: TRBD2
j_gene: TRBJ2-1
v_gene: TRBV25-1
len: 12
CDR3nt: TGTTTCAATGGCGGGAGCACCAATGAGCAGTTCTTC
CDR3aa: CFNGGSTNEQFF

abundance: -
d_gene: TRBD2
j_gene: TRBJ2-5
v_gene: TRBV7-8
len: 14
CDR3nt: TGTGCCAGCAGCTTTACTAGCGGGAGTGAGACCCAGTACTTC
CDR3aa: CASSFTSGSETQYF

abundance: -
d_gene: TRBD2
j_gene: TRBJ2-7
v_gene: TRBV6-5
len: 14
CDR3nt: TGTGCCAGCAAGAGGACTAGCGGGTCCTACGAGCAGTACTTC
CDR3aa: CASKRTSGSYEQYF

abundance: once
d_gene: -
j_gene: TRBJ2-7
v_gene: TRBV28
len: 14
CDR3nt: TGTGCCATGCTGCGTGACAGGCCCCCCTACGAGCAGTACTTC
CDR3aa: CAMLRDRPPYEQYF

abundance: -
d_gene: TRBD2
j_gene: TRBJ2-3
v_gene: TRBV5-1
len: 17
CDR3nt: TGCGCCAGTTCCCCCCAACTAGCGGGAGGCGGCACAGATACGCAGTATTTT
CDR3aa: CASSPQLAGGGTDTQYF

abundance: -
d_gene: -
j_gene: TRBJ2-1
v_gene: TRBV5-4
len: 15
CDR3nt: TGCGCCAGCAGCTTGTGGGCCGGGCAGAGCAATGAGCAGTTCTTC
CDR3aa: CASSLWAGQSNEQFF

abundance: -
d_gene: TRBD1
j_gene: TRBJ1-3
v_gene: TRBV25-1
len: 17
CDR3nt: TGTGCCAGCAGTGACGGACAGGGGATTAGCTCTGGAAACACCATATATTTT
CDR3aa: CASSDGQGISSGNTIYF

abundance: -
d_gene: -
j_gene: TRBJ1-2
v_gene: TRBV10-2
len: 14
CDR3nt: TGCGCCAGCAGTGAGAGGATTCAAGGATATGGCTACACCTTC
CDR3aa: CASSERIQGYGYTF

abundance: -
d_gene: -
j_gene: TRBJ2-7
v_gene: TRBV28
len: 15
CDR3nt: TGTGCCAGCAGTTTCGAGGGGAATGAATCGGACGAGCAGTACTTC
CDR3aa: CASSFEGNESDEQYF

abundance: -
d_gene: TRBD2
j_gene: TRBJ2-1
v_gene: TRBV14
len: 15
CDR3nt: TGTGCCAGCAGCCCTCTAGCGGGGGCTTACAATGAGCAGTTCTTC
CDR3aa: CASSPLAGAYNEQFF

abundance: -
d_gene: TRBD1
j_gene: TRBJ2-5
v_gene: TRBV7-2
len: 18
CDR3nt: TGTGCCAGCAGCTTGGGTATATTGGGGACAGCGTACCAAGAGACCCAGTACTTC
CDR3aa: CASSLGILGTAYQETQYF

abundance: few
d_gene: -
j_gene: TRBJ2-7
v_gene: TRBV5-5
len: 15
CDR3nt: TGTGCCAGCAGCTTGGCGGGGACACTCTCCTACGAGCAGTACTTC
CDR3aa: CASSLAGTLSYEQYF

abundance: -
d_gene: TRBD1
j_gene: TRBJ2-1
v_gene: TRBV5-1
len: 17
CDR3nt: TGCGCCAGTGGGACAGGGGGCTTCGGGAGGTATTACAATGAGCAGTTCTTC
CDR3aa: CASGTGGFGRYYNEQFF

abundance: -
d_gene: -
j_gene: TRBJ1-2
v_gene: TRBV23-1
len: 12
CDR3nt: TGCGCCAGCAGTCCTGGGATCTATGGCTACACCTTC
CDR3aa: CASSPGIYGYTF

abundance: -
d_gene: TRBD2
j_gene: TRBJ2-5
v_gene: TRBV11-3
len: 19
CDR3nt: TGTGCCAGCAGCTCCCCTTTTGGCATACAAGCGGGAGTGGGTGAGACCCAGTACTTC
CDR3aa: CASSSPFGIQAGVGETQYF

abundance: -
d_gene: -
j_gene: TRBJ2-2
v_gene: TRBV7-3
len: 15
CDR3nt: TGTGCCAGCAGCCGAGCCGGGGCGAACACCGGGGAGCTGTTTTTT
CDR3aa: CASSRAGANTGELFF

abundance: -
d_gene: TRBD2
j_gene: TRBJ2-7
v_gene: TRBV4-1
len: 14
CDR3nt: TGCGCCAGCAGGGGACTAGCGATCTCCTACGAGCAGTACTTC
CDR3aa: CASRGLAISYEQYF

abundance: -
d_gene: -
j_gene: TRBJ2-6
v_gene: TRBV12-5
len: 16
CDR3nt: TGTGCTAGTGGTTTGGCGACAGCTACTGGGGCCAACGTCCTGACTTTC
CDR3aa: CASGLATATGANVLTF

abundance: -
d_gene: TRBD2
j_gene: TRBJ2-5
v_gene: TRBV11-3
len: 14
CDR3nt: TGTGCCAGCACCAGACTAGCAGGAAAAGAGACCCAGTACTTC
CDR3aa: CASTRLAGKETQYF